Presented here are 22 T cell receptor beta chains from one specimen sequenced in a study of Ad26.COV2.S vaccination and SARS-CoV-2 variants. Indicated treatment: 15 to 20 received Ad26.COV2.S at low or high dose, single or two shots; 5 received placebo; per-sample allocation not given. Specimens were obtained on day 63 following the first vaccine or placebo injection. The assay was immunoSEQ multiplex PCR, and TCRdb's table has in-frame clones only and misses some. The profile shows about 350,000 clones, 85% to 90% of them singletons. Sample: peripheral blood, taken in a trial of Ad26.COV2.S vaccine versus placebo. The receptors originated from a person between 18 and 65 years old who received the Ad26.COV2.S COVID-19 vaccine or a placebo.

The rearrangement uses TRBV5-1 and TRBJ2-7, with 11 bases identical to TRBD1. The junction had 4 bases not matched to a gene; V was cut back by 4 bases and J by 1 base. This CDR3 contains 15 residues. Germline values: CDR1 SGHRS, CDR2 YFSETQ. Here the CDR3 DNA reads TGCGCCAGCAGCCTGGACAGGGGGCTATCCTACGAGCAGTACTTC. Amino acids: CASSLDRGLSYEQYF.

This chain links TRBV4-1 with TRBJ2-3; 8 nucleotides agree with TRBD2. The CDR3 runs to 14 residues. Trimming removed 2 bases from V and 3 bases from J; junction bases left unmatched: 1. The germline V gene has CDR1 MGHRA and CDR2 YSYEKL. The CDR3 loop reads CASSQLAGTDTQYF. The DNA for the CDR3 is TGCGCCAGCAGCCAACTAGCGGGTACAGATACGCAGTATTTT.

The rearrangement uses TRBV7-8 and TRBJ2-7; TRBD2 agrees at 7 bases. Germline V CDR1 and CDR2: SGHVS, FQNEAQ. This CDR3 spans 13 amino acids. The junction had 3 bases not matched to a gene; V was cut back by 1 base and J by 6 bases. CDR3 amino acids: CASSLGTSAEQYF. CDR3 nucleotide sequence: TGTGCCAGCAGCTTAGGAACTAGCGCCGAGCAGTACTTC.

J is TRBJ1-5 and V is TRBV28, with 7 nucleotides matching TRBD1. J gave up 2 bases and V 6 bases, and 7 bases lay outside the gene matches. CDR3 length equals 15 residues. The germline CDR1 and CDR2 sequences are MDHEN and SYDVKM. This CDR3 is CASRPQGRGNQPQHF. In DNA, the CDR3 is TGTGCCAGCAGGCCACAGGGGAGGGGCAATCAGCCCCAGCATTTT.

This chain uses TRBV19 with TRBJ2-1; 8 bases match TRBD2. In germline, CDR1 is LNHDA, CDR2 SQIVND (reference sequence). The trim removed 5 bases at V and 7 bases at J, leaving 13 bases unmatched. The CDR3 has 16 amino acids. CDR3 nucleotides: TGTGCCAGTAGTCCTTGGACTAGCAGGTCGGGAAATGAGCAGTTCTTC. The encoded protein is CASSPWTSRSGNEQFF. Together with reference TRBV19 and TRBJ2-1, the CDR3 gives the full variable domain: DGGITQSPKYLFRKEGQNVTLSCEQNLNHDAMYWYRQDPGQGLRLIYYSQIVNDFQKGDIAEGYSVSREKKESFPLTVTSAQKNPTAFYLCASSPWTSRSGNEQFFGPGTRLTVL.

This chain uses TRBV5-6 with TRBJ1-1, with no clear D. This CDR3 spans 12 amino acids. Looked up from germline, CDR1 is SGHDT and CDR2 is YYEEEE. The germline V and J ends were trimmed by 2 bases and 8 bases, with 10 bases remaining between them. CDR3 sequence: CASSLQTAEAFF. The CDR3 DNA is TGTGCCAGCAGCTTACAGACCGCAGAAGCTTTCTTT.

This chain joins TRBV11-2 and TRBJ2-2; 7 positions match TRBD1. V shed 2 bases, J shed 3 bases, and the junction held 6 bases outside the gene matches. Germline V CDR1 and CDR2: SGHAT, FQNNGV. This CDR3 is built from 16 residues. CDR3 nucleotide sequence: TGTGCCAGCAGCTTATCTAACAGGGGATACACCGGGGAGCTGTTTTTT. Protein: CASSLSNRGYTGELFF. The entire variable domain, with the rest obtained from reference TRBV11-2 and TRBJ2-2, is as follows: EAGVAQSPRYKIIEKRQSVAFWCNPISGHATLYWYQQILGQGPKLLIQFQNNGVVDDSQLPKDRFSAERLKGVDSTLKIQPAKLEDSAVYLCASSLSNRGYTGELFFGEGSRLTVL.

V is TRBV13 and J is TRBJ2-5, with no clear D. Trimming pared 3 bases from V and 1 base from J, leaving 6 bases between. The CDR3 runs 13 residues. Germline-derived CDR1 and CDR2 are PRHDT and FYEKMQ (reference sequence). CDR3 residues: CASSLGTQETQYF. CDR3 nucleotides: TGTGCCAGCAGCTTGGGTACCCAAGAGACCCAGTACTTC. Full variable domain (missing parts from reference TRBV13 and TRBJ2-5): AAGVIQSPRHLIKEKRETATLKCYPIPRHDTVYWYQQGPGQDPQFLISFYEKMQSDKGSIPDRFSAQQFSDYHSELNMSSLELGDSALYFCASSLGTQETQYFGPGTRLLVL.

This chain connects TRBV6-5 to TRBJ2-1; 8 nucleotides align to TRBD2. Germline V lookup: CDR1 MNHEY, CDR2 SVGAGI. There are 14 residues in the CDR3. V was clipped by 0 bases and J by 10 bases; unmatched bases: 5. CDR3 sequence (DNA): TGTGCCAGCAGTTACTCATCGGGAGGGCAAGAGCAGTTCTTC. It codes for CASSYSSGGQEQFF.

In DNA, the CDR3 is TGTGCCAGCAGCTTACCGGGAAACAATGAGCAGTTCTTC. The encoded protein is CASSLPGNNEQFF. This rearrangement joins TRBV11-2 to TRBJ2-1; D might be TRBD2 (5 bases). Looked up from germline, CDR1 is SGHAT and CDR2 is FQNNGV. The ends were cut back, 2 bases at V and 5 bases at J, with 7 bases in the middle. The CDR3 length is 13 residues. The complete variable domain, with remaining parts taken from reference TRBV11-2 and TRBJ2-1, reads EAGVAQSPRYKIIEKRQSVAFWCNPISGHATLYWYQQILGQGPKLLIQFQNNGVVDDSQLPKDRFSAERLKGVDSTLKIQPAKLEDSAVYLCASSLPGNNEQFFGPGTRLTVL.

V is TRBV5-1 and J is TRBJ1-2; a weak D match, TRBD1 (6 bases). The CDR3 contains 12 residues. Germline loops: CDR1 SGHRS, CDR2 YFSETQ. V was cut by 4 bases and J by 4 bases, with 8 bases left in between. The CDR3 DNA is TGCGCCAGCAGCGAGGACAGCTATGGCTACACCTTC. Translated: CASSEDSYGYTF.

The chain is built from TRBV19 and TRBJ1-5; unclear D gene. The CDR3 totals 13 residues. Germline-derived CDR1 and CDR2 are LNHDA and SQIVND (reference sequence). Trimming shortened V by 3 bases and J by 4 bases, and 7 bases separated the two germline ends. CDR3 sequence (DNA): TGTGCCAGTAGTATCAGGCAGAATCAGCCCCAGCATTTT. Translating gives CASSIRQNQPQHF. Full variable domain (outside the CDR3, taken from reference TRBV19 and TRBJ1-5): DGGITQSPKYLFRKEGQNVTLSCEQNLNHDAMYWYRQDPGQGLRLIYYSQIVNDFQKGDIAEGYSVSREKKESFPLTVTSAQKNPTAFYLCASSIRQNQPQHFGDGTRLSIL.

J is TRBJ1-4 and V is TRBV19; D is unclear. Germline loops: CDR1 LNHDA, CDR2 SQIVND (reference sequence). V dropped 10 bases and J dropped 2 bases, with 11 bases sitting between them. The CDR3 loop spans 13 amino acids. DNA of the CDR3: TGTGCCACCCAAGGGCAGACTAATGAAAAACTGTTTTTT. Residues: CATQGQTNEKLFF.

The V call is TRBV7-9, the J call TRBJ1-2; D uncertain. This CDR3 has 13 amino acids. V lost 2 bases to trimming and J lost 4 bases, with 8 bases between them. Germline V CDR1 and CDR2: SEHNR, FQNEAQ (reference sequence). CDR3 nucleotides: TGTGCCAGCAGCTTATATGAACGCTATGGCTACACCTTC. It translates to CASSLYERYGYTF. Drawing the rest from reference TRBV7-9 and TRBJ1-2, the complete variable domain is DTGVSQNPRHKITKRGQNVTFRCDPISEHNRLYWYRQTLGQGPEFLTYFQNEAQLEKSRLLSDRFSAERPKGSFSTLEIQRTEQGDSAMYLCASSLYERYGYTFGSGTRLTVV.

This chain uses TRBV5-4 with TRBJ1-2; TRBD1 agrees at 10 bases. With 1 base clipped from V and 4 bases from J, the junction kept 1 base outside the gene matches. This CDR3 has 14 residues. Germline V gene lookup returns CDR1 SGHNT and CDR2 YYREEE (reference sequence). The CDR3 here is CASSLRTGGYGYTF. The DNA of the CDR3 is TGTGCCAGCAGCTTGAGGACAGGGGGCTATGGCTACACCTTC.

This clone has a handful of counts. The chain has TRBV5-1 and TRBJ2-3; D remains unclear. The CDR3 has 13 residues. The V gene lost 1 base and the J gene lost 3 bases, with 6 bases spanning the gap. The germline V gene has CDR1 SGHRS and CDR2 YFSETQ. The CDR3 loop reads CASSLQSTDTQYF. Written as DNA, the CDR3 is TGCGCCAGCAGCTTGCAGAGTACAGATACGCAGTATTTT.

This sequence joins TRBV30 and TRBJ2-1; 12 nucleotides align to TRBD2. V lost 2 bases and J lost 8; bases outside the gene matches: 13. This CDR3 has 17 amino acids. Germline V lookup: CDR1 GTSNPN, CDR2 SVGIG (reference sequence). Written as DNA, the CDR3 is TGTGCCTGGAGTCGTGAACTAGCGGGAGGAGTCCCGGATGAGCAGTTCTTC. This codes for CAWSRELAGGVPDEQFF.

The V and J genes are TRBV3-1 (or the pseudogene TRBV3-2) and TRBJ1-3; tentative D call: TRBD1 (5 bases). CDR1 is LGHDT, CDR2 YNNKEL, per germline (reference sequence). CDR3 size: 15 residues. Deletions cut 3 bases from V and 0 bases from J, with 9 bases between. CDR3 nucleotide sequence: TGTGCCAGCAGCCATACAGGTTTCTCTGGAAACACCATATATTTT. This sequence encodes CASSHTGFSGNTIYF.

The chain links TRBV6-6 to TRBJ1-3, with 8 bases lining up with TRBD1. Trimming removed 4 bases from V and 4 bases from J; junction bases left unmatched: 9. Germline CDR1 MNHNY, CDR2 SVGAGI (reference sequence). The CDR3 sequence is 16 residues long. The CDR3 reads CASSFLTGEAGNTIYF. CDR3 in DNA: TGTGCCAGCAGTTTCCTGACAGGGGAGGCGGGAAACACCATATATTTT.

The chain is built from TRBV5-6 and TRBJ1-4; D might be TRBD1 (6 bases). CDR3 length: 16 amino acids. Germline-derived CDR1 and CDR2 are SGHDT and YYEEEE. Trimming shortened V by 2 bases and J by 0 bases, and 11 bases separated the two germline ends. CDR3 loop: CASSFFRGTTNEKLFF. The DNA for the CDR3 is TGTGCCAGCAGCTTTTTCAGGGGAACAACTAATGAAAAACTGTTTTTT.

This clone was found once. V gene TRBV7-3 combines with J gene TRBJ1-5; no clear D gene. Looked up from germline, CDR1 is SGHTA and CDR2 is FQGTGA. V was cut by 2 bases and J by 3 bases, with 5 bases left in between. The CDR3 contains 13 residues. The CDR3 DNA follows: TGTGCCAGCAGCTTAGGGGTCAATCAGCCCCAGCATTTT. Its protein is CASSLGVNQPQHF.

The chain recombines TRBV19 with TRBJ1-6, with D possibly being TRBD1 (5 bases). CDR3 length: 15 residues. Germline V gene sequence: CDR1 LNHDA, CDR2 SQIVND (reference sequence). Trimming shortened V by 4 bases and J by 7 bases, and 14 bases separated the two germline ends. CDR3 amino acids: CASSTLQETNSPLHF. The CDR3 DNA follows: TGTGCCAGTAGTACATTACAGGAGACAAATTCACCCCTCCACTTT. The entire variable domain, with the rest obtained from reference TRBV19 and TRBJ1-6, is as follows: DGGITQSPKYLFRKEGQNVTLSCEQNLNHDAMYWYRQDPGQGLRLIYYSQIVNDFQKGDIAEGYSVSREKKESFPLTVTSAQKNPTAFYLCASSTLQETNSPLHFGNGTRLTVT.